This T cell receptor (beta chain) was captured in a study of T-cell reconstitution after alpha-beta-depleted transplantation in children. The CDR3 has 18 amino acids. V was shortened by 5 bases and J by 0 bases, with 21 bases between the two germline ends. The germline V gene encodes CDR1 KGHSH and CDR2 LQKENI. This clonotype was recorded a few times. Its antigen is still unknown. The authors prepared the TCRbeta library with unique molecular identifiers. TCRdb processed the PCR reads anew with MiXCR; each CDR3 protein has one entry. The sample lists about 640,000 distinct CDR3 sequences; under 15% were seen once. Study results and caveats: Several hundred graft clones that had expanded were reportedly the source of alpha-beta T cells about two months after transplant. Among T cells one year after transplant, newly produced cells accounted for most counts and diversity. Some patients owed their high day-60 TCRbeta diversity to surviving recipient T cells and thymic progenitors.

This clonotype was obtained from a male patient between 10 and 17 years old who had a stem cell transplant for acute myeloid leukemia, so the T cells may come from the graft donor. The chain is built from TRBV18 and TRBJ2-3; D unclear. The starting material was PBMCs, mostly from graft donor cells, obtained 360 days after TCRalphabeta/CD19-depleted stem cell transplant. The CDR3 region has the DNA TGTGCCAGCTCAACCGACTTCCAGTTTCAACTTAGCACAGATACGCAGTATTTT. This gives the protein CASSTDFQFQLSTDTQYF.